The next 18 T cell receptor beta chains were all read from a single sample in a study of patients and donors after allogeneic stem cell transplantation. A single record per CDR3 protein comes from TCRdb applying MiXCR to the RT-PCR reads. The profile shows approximately 200,000 distinct CDR3 sequences, about 40% of them singletons. Input material: blood, either unsorted or a sorted T cell fraction (not recorded which). The receptors derive from a human donor who was either an allogeneic HSCT recipient or a stem cell or donor lymphocyte infusion donor (not recorded which). It is not recorded whose cells these are; they may come from a transplant donor.

The chain links TRBV14 to TRBJ1-1; unclear D gene. Germline loops: CDR1 SGHDN, CDR2 FVKESK. V lost 1 base, J lost 2 bases, and 8 bases lay in between. The CDR3 length is 14 residues. In DNA form, the CDR3 reads TGTGCCAGCAGCCAAGGAGCTTTCAACACTGAAGCTTTCTTT. Translated, it gives CASSQGAFNTEAFF.

V usage is TRBV10-3 and J usage is TRBJ1-1; 9 bases map to TRBD1. The germline V gene encodes CDR1 ENHRY and CDR2 SYGVKD. J was trimmed by 1 base and V by 6 bases; bases with no gene match: 3. The CDR3 is 14 amino acids. CDR3 coding DNA: TGTGCCATCAGACAGGGGGCGGCGAACACTGAAGCTTTCTTT. Translation gives CAIRQGAANTEAFF.

As DNA, the CDR3 is TGTGCCAGCAGCTTGGGACTAGCGGGACACGAGCAGTACTTC. Amino acid sequence: CASSLGLAGHEQYF. The chain couples TRBV5-6 to TRBJ2-7, with TRBD2 matching over 11 bases. With 0 bases clipped from V and 5 bases from J, the junction kept 1 base outside the gene matches. Looked up from germline, CDR1 is SGHDT and CDR2 is YYEEEE. CDR3 size: 14 residues.

Concerning this clonotype: Just one base apart from a much larger clone, this may be a read error. The chain combines TRBV12-3 or TRBV12-4 with TRBJ1-5, with D possibly matching TRBD1 (5 bases). This CDR3 comprises 12 residues. The CDR3 region is CASTLKGQPQHF. For the CDR3, the DNA is TGTGCCAGCACTTTAAAGGGGCAGCCCCAGCATTTT.

The chain recombines TRBV12-3 or TRBV12-4 with TRBJ1-1, with 8 bases lining up with TRBD1. J lost 5 bases, V lost 6 bases, and 8 bases had no gene match. The CDR3 consists of 14 residues. CDR3 sequence: CASSRRRGRTEAFF. The DNA for the CDR3 is TGTGCCAGCAGCCGACGCAGGGGGCGAACTGAAGCTTTCTTT.

This clonotype was counted between two and nine times. The chain has TRBV6-5 and TRBJ1-2; TRBD1 matches 7 bases. J gave up 4 bases and V 2 bases, and 19 bases lay outside the gene matches. This CDR3 spans 19 amino acids. CDR1 and CDR2 (germline): MNHEY, SVGAGI. DNA for the CDR3: TGTGCCAGCAGTTACGGAGACCGGGACAGACACATTGATATCTATGGCTACACCTTC. The encoded protein is CASSYGDRDRHIDIYGYTF.

This clonotype was observed a handful of times. The chain combines TRBV24-1 with TRBJ2-3; D ambiguous. CDR3 length: 11 residues. From germline, CDR1 is KGHDR and CDR2 SFDVKD. Trimming pared 5 bases from V and 6 bases from J, leaving 5 bases between. CDR3 sequence (DNA): TGTGCCACCAGTGCTGGGGATACGCAGTATTTT. Its translation is CATSAGDTQYF.

The V call is TRBV19, the J call TRBJ1-5; 7 positions match TRBD1. The V segment lost 3 bases and the J segment 11 bases; nucleotides outside the gene matches: 13. CDR1 and CDR2 (germline): LNHDA, SQIVND (reference sequence). The CDR3 runs to 15 residues. The CDR3 is CASSITGQSVGTQHF. In DNA, the CDR3 is TGTGCCAGTAGTATCACGGGACAGTCAGTCGGGACCCAGCATTTT.

This chain links TRBV28 with TRBJ2-7; 8 bases are a match to TRBD1. The germline CDR1 and CDR2 sequences are MDHEN and SYDVKM. The V and J ends lost 7 bases and 3 bases, in that order; junction bases with no gene match: 8. The CDR3 contains 14 residues. The CDR3 region has the DNA TGTGCCAGCAATGTACAGGGGGTTATCTACGAGCAGTACTTC. Residues: CASNVQGVIYEQYF. The whole variable domain, filled in from reference TRBV28 and TRBJ2-7, reads DVKVTQSSRYLVKRTGEKVFLECVQDMDHENMFWYRQDPGLGLRLIYFSYDVKMKEKGDIPEGYSVSREKKERFSLILESASTNQTSMYLCASNVQGVIYEQYFGPGTRLTVT.

This clonotype occurred once. This rearrangement joins TRBV7-8 to TRBJ2-1; 12 bases line up with TRBD2. V shed 5 bases, J shed 7 bases, and the junction held 12 bases outside the gene matches. CDR1 SGHVS and CDR2 FQNEAQ come from the germline V gene. This CDR3 comprises 17 residues. DNA for the CDR3: TGTGCCAGCAGCATACGGCCCGCAGGGACTAGCGGGAATGAGCAGTTCTTC. It specifies CASSIRPAGTSGNEQFF.

V and J are TRBV4-3 and TRBJ2-5; 11 bases agree with TRBD2. The length of the CDR3 is 17 residues. The V and J ends lost 0 bases and 1 base, in that order; junction bases with no gene match: 4. Germline CDR1 is LGHNA and CDR2 is YSLEER. CDR3 sequence: CASSQDPTSGSQETQYF. The CDR3 nucleotides read TGCGCCAGCAGCCAAGATCCCACTAGCGGGAGCCAAGAGACCCAGTACTTC.

The chain links TRBV15 to TRBJ2-2; TRBD2 is a possible D gene (7 bases). V lost 4 bases, J lost 4 bases, and 13 bases lay in between. CDR3 length: 15 amino acids. The germline V gene has CDR1 LNHNV and CDR2 YYDKDF (reference sequence). The CDR3 sequence is CATSTGGRATGELFF. In DNA, the CDR3 is TGTGCCACCAGCACGGGGGGCCGGGCCACCGGGGAGCTGTTTTTT.

This clonotype was detected a few times. The chain combines TRBV12-3 or TRBV12-4 with TRBJ1-5; the D is unclear. CDR3 length equals 15 residues. Trimming took off 1 base at V and 6 bases at J, with 13 bases between the two ends. In nucleotides, the CDR3 is TGTGCCAGCAGTTTAGAGGCGGAACGGAGTCAGCCCCAGCATTTT. It translates to CASSLEAERSQPQHF.

The CDR3 coding sequence is TGTGCCACCAGCAGGGAGGACAGGGTACATGGCTACACCTTC. This gives the protein CATSREDRVHGYTF. V gene TRBV15 combines with J gene TRBJ1-2; TRBD1 matches at 8 bases. The CDR3 totals 14 residues. Germline values: CDR1 LNHNV, CDR2 YYDKDF (reference sequence). J gave up 6 bases and V 3 bases, and 6 bases lay outside the gene matches. The complete variable domain, with remaining parts taken from reference TRBV15 and TRBJ1-2, reads DAMVIQNPRYQVTQFGKPVTLSCSQTLNHNVMYWYQQKSSQAPKLLFHYYDKDFNNEADTPDNFQSRRPNTSFCFLDIRSPGLGDTAMYLCATSREDRVHGYTFGSGTRLTVV.

The CDR3 DNA sequence: TGTGCCAGCAACCAGAGACTAGCGGGAGGGGGAGAGACCCAGTACTTC. It specifies CASNQRLAGGGETQYF. The rearrangement uses TRBV28 and TRBJ2-5; 14 bases are a match to TRBD2. The V gene end was trimmed by 7 bases and the J gene end by 4 bases; junction bases not matched to a gene: 8. The CDR3 covers 16 residues. Per germline, CDR1 MDHEN and CDR2 SYDVKM.

The chain combines TRBV27 with TRBJ1-2; 9 positions match TRBD1. This CDR3 spans 15 amino acids. Germline V gene lookup returns CDR1 MNHEY and CDR2 SMNVEV (reference sequence). J was trimmed by 2 bases and V by 5 bases; bases with no gene match: 6. The CDR3 loop reads CASSLKGQGNYGYTF. For the CDR3, the DNA is TGTGCCAGCAGTCTGAAGGGACAGGGAAACTATGGCTACACCTTC.

The V and J genes are TRBV6-2 or TRBV6-3 and TRBJ2-7, with D tentatively TRBD2 (6 bases). Looked up from germline, CDR1 is MNHEY and CDR2 is SVGEGT. The CDR3 is 14 residues long. V lost 6 bases and J lost 6, with 18 bases in between. The CDR3 spells CASRRDLAMSEQYF. The CDR3, as DNA: TGTGCCAGCAGACGGGACTTGGCTATGAGCGAGCAGTACTTC.

The rearrangement links TRBV19 to TRBJ1-3; the D gene is possibly TRBD1 (6 bases). The germline V and J ends were trimmed by 10 bases and 0 bases, with 19 bases remaining between them. The length of the CDR3 is 16 residues. Germline CDR1 is LNHDA and CDR2 is SQIVND (reference sequence). The CDR3 region is CATSPPQGRSGNTIYF. For the CDR3, the DNA is TGTGCCACCTCCCCCCCCCAGGGGCGCTCTGGAAACACCATATATTTT.